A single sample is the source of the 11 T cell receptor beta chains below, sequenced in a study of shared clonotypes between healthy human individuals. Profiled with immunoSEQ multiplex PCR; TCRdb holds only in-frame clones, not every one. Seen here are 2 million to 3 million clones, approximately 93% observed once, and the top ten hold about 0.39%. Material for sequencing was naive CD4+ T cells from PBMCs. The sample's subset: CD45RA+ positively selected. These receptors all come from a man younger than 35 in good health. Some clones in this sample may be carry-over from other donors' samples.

CDR3 DNA: TGTGCCAGCAGCTTAGCCCGGGACAGGGGGCGAAGGGGCTCCTACGAGCAGTACTTC. Translating it yields CASSLARDRGRRGSYEQYF. The V call is TRBV7-8, the J call TRBJ2-7, with 12 bases aligning to TRBD1. CDR3 length: 19 residues. V lost 0 bases, J lost 0 bases, and 9 bases stayed unmatched. Germline-derived CDR1 and CDR2 are SGHVS and FQNEAQ.

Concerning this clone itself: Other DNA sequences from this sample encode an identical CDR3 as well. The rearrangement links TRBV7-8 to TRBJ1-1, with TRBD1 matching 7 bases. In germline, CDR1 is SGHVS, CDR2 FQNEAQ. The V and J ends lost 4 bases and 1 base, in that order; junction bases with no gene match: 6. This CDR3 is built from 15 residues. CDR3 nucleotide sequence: TGTGCCAGCAGCTCCCCAAGACAGGGGAACACTGAAGCTTTCTTT. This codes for CASSSPRQGNTEAFF.

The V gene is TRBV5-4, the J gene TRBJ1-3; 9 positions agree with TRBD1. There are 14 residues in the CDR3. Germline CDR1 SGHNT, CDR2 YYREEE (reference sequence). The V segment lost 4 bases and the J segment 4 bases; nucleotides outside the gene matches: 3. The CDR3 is CASSPQGAGNTIYF. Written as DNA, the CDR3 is TGTGCCAGCAGCCCACAGGGGGCAGGAAACACCATATATTTT. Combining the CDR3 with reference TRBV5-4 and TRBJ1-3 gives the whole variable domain ETGVTQSPTHLIKTRGQQVTLRCSSQSGHNTVSWYQQALGQGPQFIFQYYREEENGRGNFPPRFSGLQFPNYSSELNVNALELDDSALYLCASSPQGAGNTIYFGEGSWLTVV.

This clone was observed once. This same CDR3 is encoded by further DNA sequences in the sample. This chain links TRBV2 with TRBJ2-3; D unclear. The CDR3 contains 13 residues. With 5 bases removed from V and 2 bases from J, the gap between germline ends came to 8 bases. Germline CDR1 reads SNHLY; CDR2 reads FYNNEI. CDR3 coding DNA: TGTGCCAGCAGTTACTCTACCACAGATACGCAGTATTTT. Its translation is CASSYSTTDTQYF.

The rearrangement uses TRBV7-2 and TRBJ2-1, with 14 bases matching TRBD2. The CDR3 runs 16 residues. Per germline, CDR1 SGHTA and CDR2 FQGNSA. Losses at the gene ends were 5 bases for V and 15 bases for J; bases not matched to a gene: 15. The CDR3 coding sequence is TGTGCCAGCAGCCGGGATGGGACTAGCGGGAGTGGTCATCCGTTCTTC. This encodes CASSRDGTSGSGHPFF.

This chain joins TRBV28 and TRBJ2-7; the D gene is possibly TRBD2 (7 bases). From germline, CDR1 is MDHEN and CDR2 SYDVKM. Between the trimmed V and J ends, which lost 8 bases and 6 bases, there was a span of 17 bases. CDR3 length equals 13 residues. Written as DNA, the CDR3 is TGTGCCAGCGTACGGTCGGGGGGCGGCGAGCAGTACTTC. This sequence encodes CASVRSGGGEQYF.

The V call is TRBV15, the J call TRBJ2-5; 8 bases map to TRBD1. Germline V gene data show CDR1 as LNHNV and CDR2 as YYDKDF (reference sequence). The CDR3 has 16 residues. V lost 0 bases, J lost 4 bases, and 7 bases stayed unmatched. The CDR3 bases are TGTGCCACCAGCAGAGATTCCGCAGGGGGCGTAGAGACCCAGTACTTC. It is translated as CATSRDSAGGVETQYF.

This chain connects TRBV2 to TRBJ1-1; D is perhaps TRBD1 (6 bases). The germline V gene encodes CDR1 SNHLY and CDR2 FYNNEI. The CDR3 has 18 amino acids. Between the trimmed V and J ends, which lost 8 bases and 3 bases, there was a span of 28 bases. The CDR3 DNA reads TGTGCCAGCGGGCAAGAGGGGGTTGTTCTAAGCAAGGACACTGAAGCTTTCTTT. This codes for CASGQEGVVLSKDTEAFF.

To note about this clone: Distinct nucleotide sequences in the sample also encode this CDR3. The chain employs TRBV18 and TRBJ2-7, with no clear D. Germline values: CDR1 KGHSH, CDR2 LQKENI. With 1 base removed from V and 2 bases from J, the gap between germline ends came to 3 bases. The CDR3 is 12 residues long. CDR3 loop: CASSPRTYEQYF. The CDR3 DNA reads TGTGCCAGCTCACCACGAACCTACGAGCAGTACTTC. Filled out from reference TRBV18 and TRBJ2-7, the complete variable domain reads NAGVMQNPRHLVRRRGQEARLRCSPMKGHSHVYWYRQLPEEGLKFMVYLQKENIIDESGMPKERFSAEFPKEGPSILRIQQVVRGDSAAYFCASSPRTYEQYFGPGTRLTVT.

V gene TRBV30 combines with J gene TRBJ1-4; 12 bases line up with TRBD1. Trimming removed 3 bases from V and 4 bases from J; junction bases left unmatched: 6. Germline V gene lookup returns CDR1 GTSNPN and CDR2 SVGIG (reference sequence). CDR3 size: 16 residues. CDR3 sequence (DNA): TGTGCCTGGAGCCCAGGGACAGGGGGCTTTAATGAAAAACTGTTTTTT. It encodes CAWSPGTGGFNEKLFF.

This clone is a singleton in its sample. CDR3 DNA sequence: TGTGCCAGCAGCGTAGGTCCCACCCCAGATACGCAGTATTTT. Translated: CASSVGPTPDTQYF. This chain links TRBV9 with TRBJ2-3; no definite D call. The CDR3 is made up of 14 amino acids. V lost 0 bases, J lost 4 bases, and 9 bases lay in between. CDR1 and CDR2 from the germline V gene are SGDLS and YYNGEE.